A single sample gave rise to the 30 T cell receptor beta chains below, sequenced in a study of cytomegalovirus exposure and HLA in healthy donors. Measured with immunoSEQ multiplex PCR; TCRdb has only the in-frame clones, and not every one. The data hold fewer than 200,000 clones, with approximately 96% observed a single time. The sample consisted of PBMCs. The receptor source for this set is a woman aged 18-29 years in good health and CMV-seronegative.

Only one count was recorded for this clone. The chain has TRBV7-2 and TRBJ1-4; D call uncertain. This CDR3 has 12 residues. V shed 2 bases and J shed 7 bases, with 5 bases lying between them. Germline V gene sequence: CDR1 SGHTA, CDR2 FQGNSA. Written as DNA, the CDR3 is TGTGCCAGCAGCTTAAATCGTGAAAAACTGTTTTTT. Protein sequence: CASSLNREKLFF.

This chain connects TRBV9 to TRBJ2-7, with 7 nucleotides matching TRBD1. Trimming took 4 bases from V and 5 from J; bases not matched to a gene: 12. CDR3 length: 15 residues. Per germline, CDR1 SGDLS and CDR2 YYNGEE. CDR3 sequence: CASSLSDRVIDEQYF. The CDR3 nucleotides read TGTGCCAGCAGCCTTAGCGACAGGGTTATCGACGAGCAGTACTTC.

The chain joins TRBV5-6 to TRBJ1-6; D remains unclear. Germline CDR1 is SGHDT and CDR2 is YYEEEE. V was shortened by 2 bases and J by 0 bases, with 6 bases between the two germline ends. The CDR3 covers 15 residues. CDR3 amino acids: CASSFSSSYNSPLHF. The CDR3 DNA sequence: TGTGCCAGCAGCTTTTCCAGCTCCTATAATTCACCCCTCCACTTT.

CDR3 region: CASGKGGYSSYNEQFF. The DNA for the CDR3 is TGTGCCAGTGGGAAAGGGGGATACAGCTCCTACAATGAGCAGTTCTTC. This chain connects TRBV19 to TRBJ2-1, with D possibly being TRBD1 (6 bases). The CDR3 spans 16 residues. V shed 8 bases and J shed 0 bases, with 17 bases lying between them. CDR1 is LNHDA, CDR2 SQIVND, per germline (reference sequence).

The J gene is TRBJ1-1, the V gene TRBV10-1, with D hard to call. The CDR3 has 16 amino acids. Trimming left V 6 bases short and J 0 bases short, with 17 bases between. From germline, CDR1 is WNHNN and CDR2 SYGVQD (reference sequence). Written as DNA, the CDR3 is TGCGCCAGCAGCGAGGTTGAAGTCCCTATGAACACTGAAGCTTTCTTT. This gives the protein CASSEVEVPMNTEAFF.

This chain connects TRBV5-1 to TRBJ2-7; 9 positions match TRBD1. The CDR3 has 14 residues. From germline, CDR1 is SGHRS and CDR2 YFSETQ. Germline trimming cut 1 base from V and 7 bases from J; bases unmatched to any gene: 6. The chain's CDR3 is CASSLPGTGMEQYF. Written as DNA, the CDR3 is TGCGCCAGCAGCTTGCCCGGGACAGGGATGGAGCAGTACTTC.

This clone was detected only once. The V gene is TRBV18, the J gene TRBJ1-5; no clear D gene. V was cut by 3 bases and J by 4 bases, with 4 bases left in between. The CDR3 covers 12 residues. Germline CDR1 KGHSH, CDR2 LQKENI. CDR3 coding DNA: TGTGCCAGCTCACCCCCTAATCAGCCCCAGCATTTT. Protein: CASSPPNQPQHF.

The chain is built from TRBV11-2 and TRBJ1-3; TRBD1 is a possible D gene (6 bases). CDR3 length: 14 residues. Germline lookup yields CDR1 SGHAT and CDR2 FQNNGV. V was clipped by 6 bases and J by 0 bases, with 9 bases between them. The CDR3 sequence is CASSLDSSGNTIYF. For the CDR3, the DNA is TGTGCCAGCAGTTTGGACAGCTCTGGAAACACCATATATTTT.

This chain connects TRBV29-1 to TRBJ1-2; TRBD1 might be the D (5 bases). CDR3 length: 12 residues. The germline CDR1 and CDR2 sequences are SQVTM and ANQGSEA. V was shortened by 7 bases and J by 1 base, with 10 bases between the two germline ends. As DNA, the CDR3 is TGCAGCGCCAACAGGATTAACTATGGCTACACCTTC. Amino acids: CSANRINYGYTF.

The rearrangement uses TRBV5-1 and TRBJ2-2; 7 bases match TRBD2. J gave up 1 base and V 2 bases, and 5 bases lay outside the gene matches. There are 16 residues in the CDR3. CDR1 SGHRS and CDR2 YFSETQ come from the germline V gene. The CDR3 loop is CASSLSGEWNTGELFF. The CDR3 nucleotides read TGCGCCAGCAGCTTAAGCGGGGAATGGAACACCGGGGAGCTGTTTTTT.

The chain employs TRBV5-1 and TRBJ2-1, with 8 bases fitting TRBD1. The CDR3 has 15 amino acids. V lost 3 bases, J lost 1 base, and 3 bases stayed unmatched. Per the germline V gene, CDR1 is SGHRS and CDR2 is YFSETQ. CDR3 region: CASSSGQGSYNEQFF. The CDR3 DNA sequence: TGCGCCAGCAGCTCTGGACAGGGTTCCTACAATGAGCAGTTCTTC.

This chain links TRBV5-1 with TRBJ2-3; perhaps TRBD1 as D (6 bases). CDR1 and CDR2 (germline): SGHRS, YFSETQ. This CDR3 is 14 amino acids long. Trimming stripped 5 bases from V and 0 bases from J, with 10 bases between. The CDR3 loop is CASSAGTSTDTQYF. CDR3 sequence (DNA): TGCGCCAGCAGTGCCGGGACAAGCACAGATACGCAGTATTTT.

This clone was counted once. The V gene is TRBV6-6, the J gene TRBJ1-1; perhaps TRBD1 as D (5 bases). The germline V gene encodes CDR1 MNHNY and CDR2 SVGAGI (reference sequence). V lost 5 bases and J lost 1, with 11 bases in between. The CDR3 runs 14 residues. The CDR3 sequence is CASSQTTGNTEAFF. In nucleotides, the CDR3 is TGTGCCAGCAGTCAAACCACAGGGAACACTGAAGCTTTCTTT.

The chain is built from TRBV9 and TRBJ2-1, with 12 bases matching TRBD2. CDR1 is SGDLS and CDR2 is YYNGEE in the germline V gene. This CDR3 is 18 amino acids long. The ends lost 2 bases at V and 6 bases at J; junction bases unmatched: 12. CDR3 in DNA: TGTGCCAGCAGCGTTAACCCCCGTAGGACTAGCGGGGCCAATGAGCAGTTCTTC. Protein: CASSVNPRRTSGANEQFF.

CDR3 loop: CASSRLQGHRASGGGEQYF. As DNA, the CDR3 is TGTGCCAGCAGCCGTCTGCAGGGTCACCGCGCCAGCGGGGGGGGCGAGCAGTACTTC. The rearrangement links TRBV27 to TRBJ2-7; TRBD2 aligns across 10 bases. The V gene's germline CDR1 is MNHEY and CDR2 SMNVEV (reference sequence). V shed 6 bases, J shed 6 bases, and the junction held 23 bases outside the gene matches. The length of the CDR3 is 19 residues.

The V call is TRBV5-4, the J call TRBJ1-2; possible D gene TRBD1, 5 bases. The CDR3 consists of 12 residues. Trimming stripped 1 base from V and 7 bases from J, with 8 bases between. Germline loops: CDR1 SGHNT, CDR2 YYREEE (reference sequence). The DNA for the CDR3 is TGTGCCAGCAGCTTGCAGGGAGGTGGCTACACCTTC. Translation: CASSLQGGGYTF.

The rearrangement links TRBV5-6 to TRBJ2-7; D gene ambiguous. The CDR3 sequence is 15 residues long. Germline V gene sequence: CDR1 SGHDT, CDR2 YYEEEE. V was pared by 1 base and J by 0 bases, with 11 bases between. The CDR3 here is CASSLRQASSYEQYF. The DNA of the CDR3 is TGTGCCAGCAGCTTGCGGCAGGCAAGCTCCTACGAGCAGTACTTC.

The chain joins TRBV19 to TRBJ2-3, with 7 bases lining up with TRBD1. V lost 5 bases to trimming and J lost 1 base; unmatched junction nucleotides: 6. The CDR3 has 15 residues. Germline CDR1 reads LNHDA; CDR2 reads SQIVND (reference sequence). The CDR3 nucleotides read TGTGCCAGTAGTCTGAGACAGGGTGGCACAGATACGCAGTATTTT. It codes for CASSLRQGGTDTQYF.

The chain combines TRBV5-6 with TRBJ2-1; TRBD2 agrees at 12 bases. With V trimmed by 2 bases and J by 4 bases, 4 bases remained unmatched. This CDR3 region has 16 residues. Looked up from germline, CDR1 is SGHDT and CDR2 is YYEEEE. The chain's CDR3 is CASSLYGTSGYNEQFF. The CDR3 region has the DNA TGTGCCAGCAGCTTATACGGGACTAGCGGGTACAATGAGCAGTTCTTC.

V usage is TRBV29-1 and J usage is TRBJ2-5; TRBD2 matches at 9 bases. Unmatched junction bases numbered 6, after V lost 3 bases and J lost 4 bases. CDR3 length: 14 residues. Germline V CDR1 and CDR2: SQVTM, ANQGSEA. CDR3 protein: CSVEGPTSGETQYF. Here the CDR3 DNA reads TGCAGCGTTGAGGGCCCGACTAGCGGAGAGACCCAGTACTTC.

CDR3 residues: CASIPEGSGANVLTF. The CDR3 nucleotides are TGTGCCAGCATCCCTGAGGGCTCTGGGGCCAACGTCCTGACTTTC. The chain recombines TRBV6-6 with TRBJ2-6; D may be TRBD2 (5 bases). The CDR3 sequence is 15 residues long. CDR1 is MNHNY and CDR2 is SVGAGI in the germline V gene (reference sequence). With 7 bases removed from V and 0 bases from J, the gap between germline ends came to 10 bases.

The CDR3 loop is CASSPVTSGVGDTQYF. The CDR3 DNA follows: TGCGCCAGCAGCCCGGTGACTAGCGGGGTGGGAGATACGCAGTATTTT. The rearrangement uses TRBV5-1 and TRBJ2-3; 11 nucleotides line up with TRBD2. CDR1 SGHRS and CDR2 YFSETQ come from the germline V gene. This CDR3 contains 16 residues. V lost 4 bases, J lost 5 bases, and 9 bases stayed unmatched.

The V gene is TRBV7-2, the J gene TRBJ2-2, with D perhaps matching TRBD2 (6 bases). V gave up 4 bases and J gave up 0 bases, with 18 bases separating them. The CDR3 contains 18 residues. Germline lookup yields CDR1 SGHTA and CDR2 FQGNSA. CDR3 loop: CASSSTLIGRTNTGELFF. The CDR3 DNA follows: TGTGCCAGCAGCTCAACTTTGATAGGGAGGACGAACACCGGGGAGCTGTTTTTT.

This clone has just one count. The chain combines TRBV6-4 with TRBJ2-3; D uncertain. Trimming pared 2 bases from V and 0 bases from J, leaving 9 bases between. The CDR3 covers 15 residues. Germline loops: CDR1 MRHNA, CDR2 SNTAGT. The CDR3 spells CASSDPDPSTDTQYF. In DNA form, the CDR3 reads TGTGCCAGCAGTGACCCAGATCCAAGCACAGATACGCAGTATTTT.

V is TRBV7-9 and J is TRBJ1-6; D gene uncertain. CDR1 is SEHNR, CDR2 FQNEAQ, per germline (reference sequence). The CDR3 runs to 15 residues. Trimming pared 1 base from V and 8 bases from J, leaving 12 bases between. CDR3: CASSLGRQAYSPLHF. The CDR3 coding sequence is TGTGCCAGCAGCTTAGGTCGGCAGGCGTATTCACCCCTCCACTTT.

The chain combines TRBV7-9 with TRBJ1-1; possible D gene TRBD1, 6 bases. This CDR3 comprises 14 residues. Trimming removed 5 bases at V and 5 bases at J, with 15 bases between. CDR1 and CDR2 (germline): SEHNR, FQNEAQ (reference sequence). CDR3: CASSIVQGMTEAFF. CDR3 coding DNA: TGTGCCAGCAGCATAGTACAGGGTATGACTGAAGCTTTCTTT.

DNA of the CDR3: TGTGCCACCAGCGACAGGAGCTCCTACGAGCAGTACTTC. It is translated as CATSDRSSYEQYF. This chain links TRBV15 with TRBJ2-7; TRBD1 might be the D (6 bases). V dropped 5 bases and J dropped 0 bases, with 8 bases sitting between them. There are 13 residues in the CDR3. Germline V lookup: CDR1 LNHNV, CDR2 YYDKDF (reference sequence).

This rearrangement joins TRBV16 to TRBJ2-7; the match to TRBD1 covers 11 bases. Germline V gene data show CDR1 as KGHSY and CDR2 as FQNENV. This CDR3 spans 14 amino acids. With 2 bases clipped from V and 3 bases from J, the junction kept 0 bases outside the gene matches. The CDR3 DNA follows: TGTGCCAGCAGCCAAGGGACAGGGGGCTACGAGCAGTACTTC. This sequence encodes CASSQGTGGYEQYF.

The chain has TRBV6-5 and TRBJ2-7; 9 bases are shared with TRBD1. V trimming: 6 bases; J trimming: 7 bases; junction bases outside the gene matches: 10. The CDR3 contains 14 residues. Germline V gene data show CDR1 as MNHEY and CDR2 as SVGAGI. The CDR3 DNA reads as TGTGCCAGCAGGCCGGGACAGGGAAAGAGGGAGCAGTACTTC. Protein: CASRPGQGKREQYF.

This chain joins TRBV13 and TRBJ2-5, with D perhaps TRBD1 (6 bases). The CDR3 is made up of 15 amino acids. V shed 7 bases and J shed 2 bases, with 17 bases lying between them. CDR1 and CDR2 from the germline V gene are PRHDT and FYEKMQ (reference sequence). This chain's CDR3 is CASTSRARGQETQYF. The CDR3 region has the DNA TGTGCCAGCACCTCTAGGGCCAGGGGTCAAGAGACCCAGTACTTC.